The sequence of this TCR beta chain was determined in a study of CD8+ T cells in alopecia areata. Reverse transcribed after extraction, RNA yielded cDNA as the sequencing template. Clones were read by immunoSEQ multiplex PCR, and TCRdb kept only the in-frame ones, dropping some. The repertoire holds tens of thousands of clones, with 90% to 97% as singletons. Trimming cost V 8 bases and J 0 bases, with 8 bases left between them. Germline V lookup: CDR1 SEHNR, CDR2 FQNEAQ (reference sequence). CDR3 length equals 13 residues. The sample in question was CD8+ T cells sorted from blood, obtained at week 0. J is TRBJ1-3 and V is TRBV7-9; no definite D call. The source of this sequence is a human donor with alopecia areata. The CDR3 DNA reads as TGTGCCAGCCAGGAACTCTCTGGAAACACCATATATTTT. It codes for CASQELSGNTIYF.